Presented here are 18 T cell receptor beta chains from one specimen sequenced in a study of T cell changes during pregnancy in multiple sclerosis. Clones were sequenced by immunoSEQ multiplex PCR, and TCRdb holds only the in-frame ones, with some missing. The repertoire includes fewer than 90,000 clones, 90% to 95% of them detected once, and roughly 1% sits in the top ten. The sequencing here drew on peripheral blood, taken in the first trimester of pregnancy. The receptor source for this set is a female donor with multiple sclerosis, enrolled in a pregnancy study.

J is TRBJ2-2 and V is TRBV9; TRBD2 matches 8 bases. J was trimmed by 4 bases and V by 4 bases; bases with no gene match: 3. Germline loops: CDR1 SGDLS, CDR2 YYNGEE. The CDR3 covers 14 residues. The CDR3 loop reads CASSRGLATGELFF. Here the CDR3 DNA reads TGTGCCAGCAGCCGCGGACTAGCCACCGGGGAGCTGTTTTTT. Combining the CDR3 with reference TRBV9 and TRBJ2-2 gives the whole variable domain DSGVTQTPKHLITATGQRVTLRCSPRSGDLSVYWYQQSLDQGLQFLIQYYNGEERAKGNILERFSAQQFPDLHSELNLSSLELGDSALYFCASSRGLATGELFFGEGSRLTVL.

The V and J genes are TRBV5-4 and TRBJ1-3; perhaps TRBD1 as D (5 bases). This CDR3 region has 16 residues. CDR1 and CDR2 from the germline V gene are SGHNT and YYREEE (reference sequence). Trimming removed 4 bases from V and 2 bases from J, with 16 bases in between. CDR3 nucleotide sequence: TGTGCCAGCAGCGCGGGGGGGGTAGCGGCTGGAAACACCATATATTTT. Amino acids: CASSAGGVAAGNTIYF.

The chain links TRBV5-1 to TRBJ2-6; 9 positions match TRBD1. There are 19 residues in the CDR3. V shed 0 bases and J 0 bases; nucleotides not matched to a gene: 7. Per the germline V gene, CDR1 is SGHRS and CDR2 is YFSETQ. In DNA form, the CDR3 reads TGCGCCAGCAGCTTGGGGGGGACAGGGTACGGCTCTGGGGCCAACGTCCTGACTTTC. Translation gives CASSLGGTGYGSGANVLTF.

The chain links TRBV6-1 to TRBJ1-1, with D possibly TRBD1 on 6 matching bases. There are 14 residues in the CDR3. V lost 8 bases to trimming and J lost 2 bases, with 15 bases between them. Germline lookup yields CDR1 MNHNS and CDR2 SASEGT. This CDR3 is CASGMGHTNTEAFF. The DNA for the CDR3 is TGTGCCAGCGGTATGGGACATACAAACACTGAAGCTTTCTTT.

J is TRBJ1-2 and V is TRBV4-2; 7 nucleotides align to TRBD1. The CDR3 consists of 17 residues. CDR1 is LGHNA and CDR2 is YNFKEQ in the germline V gene. Unmatched junction bases numbered 12, after V lost 4 bases and J lost 1 base. The CDR3 DNA follows: TGTGCCAGCAGCCGCGTAGGGGGGACAGCCGATAACTATGGCTACACCTTC. Its translation: CASSRVGGTADNYGYTF.

The V gene is TRBV2, the J gene TRBJ2-1; unclear D gene. Germline loops: CDR1 SNHLY, CDR2 FYNNEI. This CDR3 comprises 16 residues. V lost 2 bases and J lost 0, with 11 bases in between. Here the CDR3 DNA reads TGTGCCAGCAGTGAACCACGGCGGCGCTCCTACAATGAGCAGTTCTTC. Translated, it gives CASSEPRRRSYNEQFF.

The chain is built from TRBV28 and TRBJ1-5; 8 nucleotides align to TRBD1. The CDR3 is 15 residues long. Germline V CDR1 and CDR2: MDHEN, SYDVKM. V lost 6 bases to trimming and J lost 7 bases; unmatched junction nucleotides: 11. CDR3 residues: CASRGGQAGAQPQHF. CDR3 nucleotide sequence: TGTGCCAGCAGGGGGGGACAGGCTGGAGCCCAGCCCCAGCATTTT.

This chain connects TRBV2 to TRBJ2-6, with D possibly TRBD1 on 6 matching bases. Germline-derived CDR1 and CDR2 are SNHLY and FYNNEI. The CDR3 is made up of 17 amino acids. V was cut by 6 bases and J by 1 base, with 16 bases left in between. The CDR3 loop reads CASRRTAFSSGANVLTF. The CDR3, as DNA: TGTGCCAGCAGAAGGACAGCCTTTAGTTCTGGGGCCAACGTCCTGACTTTC.

V usage is TRBV6-6 and J usage is TRBJ1-2; TRBD1 matches at 8 bases. V gave up 0 bases and J gave up 8 bases; unmatched junction bases: 8. The V gene's germline CDR1 is MNHNY and CDR2 SVGAGI (reference sequence). The CDR3 is 15 amino acids. CDR3 protein: CASSYSRQGAGGYTF. DNA for the CDR3: TGTGCCAGCAGTTACTCCAGGCAGGGGGCAGGAGGCTACACCTTC.

The chain combines TRBV7-2 with TRBJ2-3; possible D gene TRBD2, 7 bases. The CDR3 loop spans 14 amino acids. Germline loops: CDR1 SGHTA, CDR2 FQGNSA. V lost 7 bases to trimming and J lost 0 bases, with 11 bases between them. Written as DNA, the CDR3 is TGTGCCAGCAAAGAGGGGGGGAGCACAGATACGCAGTATTTT. This translates into CASKEGGSTDTQYF.

The chain is built from TRBV19 and TRBJ2-2; no clear D. The germline gives CDR1 LNHDA, CDR2 SQIVND (reference sequence). Trimming stripped 8 bases from V and 0 bases from J, with 10 bases between. The CDR3 is made up of 14 amino acids. The CDR3 sequence is CASLKQANTGELFF. CDR3 DNA sequence: TGTGCCAGTTTGAAGCAGGCGAACACCGGGGAGCTGTTTTTT.

The rearrangement joins TRBV18 to TRBJ1-1, with D perhaps TRBD1 (5 bases). From germline, CDR1 is KGHSH and CDR2 LQKENI. V lost 3 bases and J 1 base, leaving 6 bases between the germline ends. The CDR3 has 13 residues. The chain's CDR3 is CASSPQGNTEAFF. DNA for the CDR3: TGTGCCAGCTCACCCCAGGGGAACACTGAAGCTTTCTTT. Full variable domain (outside the CDR3, taken from reference TRBV18 and TRBJ1-1): NAGVMQNPRHLVRRRGQEARLRCSPMKGHSHVYWYRQLPEEGLKFMVYLQKENIIDESGMPKERFSAEFPKEGPSILRIQQVVRGDSAAYFCASSPQGNTEAFFGQGTRLTVV.

The V and J genes are TRBV11-2 and TRBJ2-2, with 8 positions matching TRBD2. The CDR3 has 16 residues. The ends lost 3 bases at V and 4 bases at J; junction bases unmatched: 7. The V gene's germline CDR1 is SGHAT and CDR2 FQNNGV. The CDR3, as DNA: TGTGCCAGCAGCTTCTCGGGAGGGCCTGGCACCGGGGAGCTGTTTTTT. Translation gives CASSFSGGPGTGELFF.

The rearrangement joins TRBV7-9 to TRBJ2-3, with 12 bases lining up with TRBD2. CDR1 is SEHNR, CDR2 FQNEAQ, per germline (reference sequence). With 1 base clipped from V and 6 bases from J, the junction kept 2 bases outside the gene matches. The CDR3 has 15 residues. The CDR3 here is CASSLGTSGTDTQYF. As DNA, the CDR3 is TGTGCCAGCAGCTTAGGGACTAGCGGGACTGATACGCAGTATTTT.

This chain joins TRBV19 and TRBJ1-2; D remains ambiguous. Trimming removed 5 bases from V and 4 bases from J, with 11 bases in between. Germline V gene data show CDR1 as LNHDA and CDR2 as SQIVND (reference sequence). This CDR3 is 13 amino acids long. In DNA, the CDR3 is TGTGCCAGTAGTGAGGCCGCCGGCTATGGCTACACCTTC. This gives the protein CASSEAAGYGYTF.

This chain joins TRBV18 and TRBJ2-6, with D hard to call. The CDR3 runs to 19 residues. V lost 3 bases and J 2 bases, leaving 20 bases between the germline ends. CDR1 KGHSH and CDR2 LQKENI come from the germline V gene. CDR3 nucleotides: TGTGCCAGCTCACCCCTAACTACAAAAACCGTACCTGGGGCCAACGTCCTGACTTTC. Translation: CASSPLTTKTVPGANVLTF.

V gene TRBV19 combines with J gene TRBJ2-2; D may be TRBD2 (6 bases). The CDR3 has 15 residues. Germline V gene lookup returns CDR1 LNHDA and CDR2 SQIVND (reference sequence). Trimming removed 3 bases from V and 1 base from J, with 9 bases in between. Here the CDR3 reads CASSITGVNTGELFF. CDR3 coding DNA: TGTGCCAGTAGTATTACGGGGGTGAACACCGGGGAGCTGTTTTTT.

The chain carries TRBV9 and TRBJ2-4, with 11 bases aligning to TRBD2. The CDR3 extends over 19 amino acids. Germline loops: CDR1 SGDLS, CDR2 YYNGEE. The V and J ends lost 0 bases and 1 base, in that order; junction bases with no gene match: 9. The CDR3 DNA is TGTGCCAGCAGCGTAGATCCTAGCGGGGGGCAGGGGGCCAAAAACATTCAGTACTTC. As protein: CASSVDPSGGQGAKNIQYF. Together with reference TRBV9 and TRBJ2-4, the CDR3 gives the full variable domain: DSGVTQTPKHLITATGQRVTLRCSPRSGDLSVYWYQQSLDQGLQFLIQYYNGEERAKGNILERFSAQQFPDLHSELNLSSLELGDSALYFCASSVDPSGGQGAKNIQYFGAGTRLSVL.